The clone carrying this TCR beta chain was found many times. This CDR3 comprises 15 residues. V gave up 0 bases and J gave up 5 bases, with 13 bases separating them. Germline CDR1 is SEHNR and CDR2 is FQNEAQ (reference sequence). The sample originates from a study of T cells in Graves' hyperthyroidism and ophthalmopathy. Template material for amplifying TCR beta CDR3 regions consisted of RNA transcripts. During a first-round RT-PCR of the TCR CDR3, the HTBI primer set was used. Using its own MiXCR run on the multiplex PCR reads, TCRdb lists one record per CDR3 protein. Among roughly 240,000 distinct CDR3 sequences listed, about 16% were seen once.

The clonotype was recovered from a woman in her late teens or twenties with Graves' ophthalmopathy. The sequenced material came from blood. This sequence joins TRBV7-9 and TRBJ2-5, with D tentatively TRBD1 (6 bases). The CDR3 loop is CASSLAGRGFETQYF. The CDR3 coding sequence is TGTGCCAGCAGCTTAGCGGGCAGGGGTTTTGAGACCCAGTACTTC.